The present entry profiles one T cell receptor beta chain with its context. TCRdb re-derived calls from the reads in MiXCR, one entry per CDR3 protein. The table has about 530,000 distinct CDR3 sequences, roughly 29% seen once. Per germline, CDR1 SGHTA and CDR2 FQGNSA. The ends lost 5 bases at V and 13 bases at J; junction bases unmatched: 7. The CDR3 runs 13 residues. The data were taken from a study of T cell repertoires in cytomegalovirus infection. The sample consisted of PBMCs. The clonotype comes from a human donor in good health (CMV status not recorded). Some clones in this sample may be carry-over from other donors' samples. The chain employs TRBV7-2 and TRBJ2-1, with 11 bases lining up with TRBD2. DNA of the CDR3: TGTGCCAGCAGCCCCAGACTAGCGGGACTTCAGTTCTTC. Protein: CASSPRLAGLQFF.